A selection of T cell receptor beta chains follows, all from one sample in a study of blood T cells in healthy people across ages. TCRdb re-derived calls from the 5' RACE reads in MiXCR, one entry per CDR3 protein. The profile covers about 1.8 million distinct CDR3 sequences, with approximately 50% appearing a single time and roughly 2.1% taken by the ten largest. Input material: blood. Receptors were obtained from a woman in her forties in good health. Both conserved end residues are part of each CDR3. Each record gives: D gene, V gene, J gene, clone size, CDR3 protein, CDR3 DNA. The D gene is left open where the match is weak. Expanded clones are given a class, and other clones once, few, many or no size at all.

>TRBD1|TRBV27|TRBJ2-7|few
CASKRRPGTEPYEQYF
TGTGCCAGCAAGCGAAGACCCGGGACAGAACCCTACGAGCAGTACTTC
>TRBD2|TRBV28|TRBJ2-7|.
CASSEGGLAHYEQYF
TGTGCCAGCTCGGAGGGGGGACTAGCGCACTACGAGCAGTACTTC
>.|TRBV4-3|TRBJ2-1|few
CASSPQVYANEQFF
TGCGCCAGCAGCCCCCAGGTGTATGCCAATGAGCAGTTCTTC
>.|TRBV5-1|TRBJ2-2|.
CASSWENTGELFF
TGCGCCAGCAGCTGGGAGAACACCGGGGAGCTGTTTTTT
>.|TRBV5-1|TRBJ2-1|.
CASSLVAEKYNEQFF
TGCGCCAGCAGCTTGGTCGCAGAGAAATACAATGAGCAGTTCTTC
>TRBD2|TRBV13|TRBJ2-1|few
CASSFRMTSAEYNEQFF
TGTGCCAGCAGCTTCCGAATGACTAGCGCCGAATACAATGAGCAGTTCTTC
>.|TRBV6-2/TRBV6-3|TRBJ1-5|.
CASSYMLEAQHF
TGTGCCAGCAGTTACATGTTGGAAGCCCAGCATTTT
>TRBD1|TRBV20-1|TRBJ1-5|.
CSAVKPSQGAQYNQPQHF
TGCAGTGCCGTAAAACCCTCTCAGGGGGCCCAATACAATCAGCCCCAGCATTTT
>TRBD1|TRBV5-1|TRBJ1-2|many
CASSSDRDYGYTF
TGTGCCAGCAGCTCGGACAGGGACTATGGCTACACCTTC
>TRBD1|TRBV7-2|TRBJ2-5|few
CASSQTGAQETQYF
TGTGCCAGCAGCCAAACAGGGGCCCAAGAGACCCAGTACTTC
>TRBD2|TRBV20-1|TRBJ2-5|.
CSASYLLSGALSETQYF
TGCAGTGCTAGCTACCTTCTTAGCGGGGCCTTGAGCGAGACCCAGTACTTC
>.|TRBV7-9|TRBJ2-6|.
CASSLPGRDSRANVLTF
TGTGCCAGCAGCCTACCAGGACGGGACTCTAGGGCCAACGTCCTGACTTTC
>.|TRBV20-1|TRBJ1-1|.
CSASGNTEAFF
TGCAGTGCTAGCGGGAACACTGAAGCTTTCTTT
>TRBD2|TRBV20-1|TRBJ2-1|few
CSARASGGNEQFF
TGCAGTGCTCGGGCTAGCGGGGGAAATGAGCAGTTCTTC
>TRBD2|TRBV24-1|TRBJ2-1|few
CATSESGTSGLNEQFF
TGTGCCACCAGTGAATCCGGGACTAGCGGCCTAAATGAGCAGTTCTTC
>.|TRBV11-2|TRBJ2-1|.
CASSLLGEGAISYNEQFF
TGTGCCAGCAGCCTATTGGGGGAGGGGGCGATCTCCTACAATGAGCAGTTCTTC
>.|TRBV15|TRBJ2-5|.
CATRGSQRETQYF
TGTGCCACCAGAGGCAGTCAGCGAGAGACCCAGTACTTC
>.|TRBV7-9|TRBJ1-4|many
CASSPRGDEKLFF
TGTGCCAGCAGCCCGCGAGGGGATGAAAAACTGTTTTTT
>.|TRBV20-1|TRBJ2-3|few
CSAPQQSSTDTQYF
TGCAGTGCTCCTCAACAGAGTAGCACAGATACGCAGTATTTT
>.|TRBV12-3/TRBV12-4|TRBJ1-2|.
CASTVRGQGPFDGYTF
TGTGCCAGCACCGTACGAGGGCAGGGCCCATTCGATGGCTACACCTTC
>.|TRBV20-1|TRBJ2-3|few
CSARDIGVADTQYF
TGCAGTGCTAGAGACATAGGCGTGGCAGATACGCAGTATTTT
>TRBD2|TRBV9|TRBJ2-7|.
CASSVSSGGYEQYF
TGTGCCAGCAGCGTATCTAGCGGGGGTTACGAGCAGTACTTC
>.|TRBV19|TRBJ2-5|.
CASSKQGLDGQYF
TGTGCCAGTAGTAAACAGGGACTTGACGGGCAGTACTTC
>TRBD1|TRBV6-5|TRBJ2-7|.
CASRDRSHEQYF
TGTGCCAGCAGGGACAGGTCCCACGAGCAGTACTTC
>.|TRBV29-1|TRBJ2-5|.
CSVEQGLVNEQYF
TGTAGCGTTGAACAAGGGTTGGTCAATGAGCAGTACTTC
>.|TRBV5-1|TRBJ2-1|.
CASRAPGTFSYNEQFF
TGCGCCAGCAGGGCCCCCGGGACCTTCTCCTACAATGAGCAGTTCTTC
>TRBD1|TRBV13|TRBJ2-5|.
CASSLGQGVWTQYF
TGTGCCAGCAGCCTAGGACAGGGGGTGTGGACCCAGTACTTC
>.|TRBV6-2/TRBV6-3|TRBJ2-7|.
CASSYSVTLSYEQYF
TGTGCCAGCAGTTACTCGGTCACACTCTCCTACGAGCAGTACTTC
>.|TRBV20-1|TRBJ2-7|few
CSARIEGYYEQYF
TGCAGTGCTAGGATAGAGGGATACTACGAGCAGTACTTC